Each of the 22 T cell receptor beta chains below was sequenced from the same sample in a study of OX40 agonist ivuxolimab in advanced cancers. Clones were sequenced by immunoSEQ multiplex PCR, and TCRdb holds only the in-frame ones, with some missing. The sample holds tens of thousands of clones; approximately 82% are singletons and the top ten take about 3.7%. The specimen comprised CD4+ or CD8+ T cells sorted from blood, sampled in a trial of the OX40 agonist ivuxolimab. The receptor set was obtained from an adult with an advanced solid tumor such as melanoma, head and neck, liver or kidney cancer.

The chain employs TRBV5-1 and TRBJ2-3; D not certain. V lost 0 bases to trimming and J lost 2 bases, with 7 bases between them. This CDR3 is built from 14 residues. Germline V lookup: CDR1 SGHRS, CDR2 YFSETQ. This CDR3 reads CASSLGDHTDTQYF. Here the CDR3 DNA reads TGCGCCAGCAGCTTGGGCGACCACACAGATACGCAGTATTTT.

V usage is TRBV5-4 and J usage is TRBJ2-3; TRBD2 aligns across 16 bases. This CDR3 is 16 amino acids long. Losses at the gene ends were 4 bases for V and 5 bases for J; bases not matched to a gene: 4. CDR1 SGHNT and CDR2 YYREEE come from the germline V gene (reference sequence). The CDR3 here is CASSGTSGGAGDTQYF. The CDR3 DNA reads as TGTGCCAGCAGCGGGACTAGCGGGGGGGCAGGAGATACGCAGTATTTT.

Remarks on this clone: This sample also contains other DNA sequences that code for the same CDR3. The chain links TRBV6-5 to TRBJ1-4, with D maybe TRBD1 (5 bases). CDR1 MNHEY and CDR2 SVGAGI come from the germline V gene. The CDR3 is 15 residues long. V was pared by 2 bases and J by 7 bases, with 14 bases between. The CDR3 loop is CASSYGDAPLEKLFF. CDR3 nucleotides: TGTGCCAGCAGTTACGGGGACGCCCCACTTGAAAAACTGTTTTTT.

The chain combines TRBV9 with TRBJ1-4, with D maybe TRBD1 (5 bases). Trimming cost V 4 bases and J 8 bases, with 21 bases left between them. Germline V gene lookup returns CDR1 SGDLS and CDR2 YYNGEE. The CDR3 is made up of 16 amino acids. CDR3 DNA sequence: TGTGCCAGCAGCCACCGAGGGGACGGGGCCGGGGAAAAACTGTTTTTT. This encodes CASSHRGDGAGEKLFF.

This clone has only one observation. This chain uses TRBV7-2 with TRBJ2-7, with D possibly TRBD2 on 5 matching bases. Trimming stripped 4 bases from V and 5 bases from J, with 12 bases between. CDR3 size: 13 residues. Per the germline V gene, CDR1 is SGHTA and CDR2 is FQGNSA. CDR3 DNA sequence: TGTGCCAGCAGCTCAGAGACGGGGAACGAGCAGTACTTC. Translation gives CASSSETGNEQYF.

The V call is TRBV7-3, the J call TRBJ2-7; D ambiguous. This CDR3 spans 13 amino acids. V lost 3 bases and J 0 bases, leaving 6 bases between the germline ends. CDR1 and CDR2 (germline): SGHTA, FQGTGA. The DNA for the CDR3 is TGTGCCAGCAGCTTCTCGCACTCCTACGAGCAGTACTTC. Encoded protein: CASSFSHSYEQYF.

This clone was counted a few times. V usage is TRBV5-4 and J usage is TRBJ2-5, with 11 bases fitting TRBD2. CDR3 size: 16 residues. Trimming at V came to 2 bases and at J to 2 bases, leaving 5 bases not matched to a gene. Germline CDR1 reads SGHNT; CDR2 reads YYREEE (reference sequence). CDR3 amino acids: CASSFLAGGPQETQYF. The CDR3 bases are TGTGCCAGCAGCTTTTTAGCGGGAGGGCCTCAAGAGACCCAGTACTTC.

This chain connects TRBV11-2 to TRBJ1-4; tentative D call: TRBD1 (5 bases). This CDR3 is built from 15 residues. V was clipped by 1 base and J by 0 bases, with 6 bases between them. Germline assignment: CDR1 SGHAT and CDR2 FQNNGV. The CDR3, as DNA: TGTGCCAGCAGCTTAGGGGGGGCAACTAATGAAAAACTGTTTTTT. Amino acids: CASSLGGATNEKLFF. The complete variable domain, with remaining parts taken from reference TRBV11-2 and TRBJ1-4, reads EAGVAQSPRYKIIEKRQSVAFWCNPISGHATLYWYQQILGQGPKLLIQFQNNGVVDDSQLPKDRFSAERLKGVDSTLKIQPAKLEDSAVYLCASSLGGATNEKLFFGSGTQLSVL.

The genes are TRBV23-1 and TRBJ2-3; D is ambiguous. TRBV23-1 is an open reading frame whose function is uncertain. CDR3 length equals 17 residues. Trimming cost V 4 bases and J 2 bases, with 19 bases left between them. CDR3 sequence (DNA): TGCGCCAGCAGTCTCCTTCGACACCTTTTTTTCACAGATACGCAGTATTTT. It yields the protein CASSLLRHLFFTDTQYF.

CDR3 in amino acids: CASSLNRGRNSPLHF. CDR3 DNA sequence: TGTGCCAGCAGTCTTAACAGGGGAAGAAATTCACCCCTCCACTTT. This rearrangement joins TRBV27 to TRBJ1-6; 7 bases are a match to TRBD1. CDR1 and CDR2 (germline): MNHEY, SMNVEV (reference sequence). The CDR3 runs to 15 residues. V dropped 5 bases and J dropped 7; count of bases not matched to a gene: 8.

This sequence joins TRBV30 and TRBJ2-1, with a tentative D call TRBD2 (6 bases). Trimming removed 3 bases from V and 9 bases from J, with 15 bases in between. Germline CDR1 is GTSNPN and CDR2 is SVGIG (reference sequence). The CDR3 contains 13 residues. CDR3 region: CAWRRDPRGEQFF. DNA for the CDR3: TGTGCCTGGAGGCGGGACCCCCGGGGTGAGCAGTTCTTC.

The chain joins TRBV6-1 to TRBJ2-1; 7 bases are shared with TRBD1. The CDR3 has 14 amino acids. Germline CDR1 MNHNS, CDR2 SASEGT. Trimming took 6 bases from V and 5 from J; bases not matched to a gene: 7. CDR3 protein: CASRIGTVNNEQFF. The CDR3 DNA reads TGTGCCAGCAGGATCGGGACAGTCAACAATGAGCAGTTCTTC.

The chain joins TRBV2 to TRBJ1-2; the D gene is possibly TRBD1 (6 bases). Trimming shortened V by 6 bases and J by 7 bases, and 12 bases separated the two germline ends. In germline, CDR1 is SNHLY, CDR2 FYNNEI. The CDR3 has 12 amino acids. As DNA, the CDR3 is TGTGCCAGCAGGGCAGGGGCGGGTGGCTACACCTTC. It specifies CASRAGAGGYTF.

By share of the sample, this clone is medium-sized. The chain has TRBV30 and TRBJ1-5; a weak D match, TRBD1 (6 bases). Germline loops: CDR1 GTSNPN, CDR2 SVGIG (reference sequence). Trimming cost V 0 bases and J 7 bases, with 13 bases left between them. The CDR3 has 14 amino acids. The CDR3 nucleotides read TGTGCCTGGAGTGTAGGGGGGGCGAGGCAGCCCCAGCATTTT. Translated: CAWSVGGARQPQHF.

The chain carries TRBV2 and TRBJ2-3; 8 bases agree with TRBD1. The germline V gene encodes CDR1 SNHLY and CDR2 FYNNEI. CDR3 length equals 16 residues. The V and J ends lost 1 base and 0 bases, in that order; junction bases with no gene match: 3. For the CDR3, the DNA is TGTGCCAGCAGTGAAGGGACAGGGTTTAGCACAGATACGCAGTATTTT. This gives the protein CASSEGTGFSTDTQYF.

Only a few counts were recorded for this clone. V usage is TRBV7-2 and J usage is TRBJ2-4; D possibly corresponds to TRBD2 (5 bases). V was cut by 4 bases and J by 3 bases, with 16 bases left in between. The CDR3 has 16 residues. Germline CDR1 is SGHTA and CDR2 is FQGNSA. The CDR3 is CASSSSRGRGKNIQYF. CDR3 DNA sequence: TGTGCCAGCAGCTCAAGCCGGGGTCGGGGCAAAAACATTCAGTACTTC.

This CDR3 reads CSVGNTGELFF. As DNA, the CDR3 is TGCAGCGTCGGAAACACCGGGGAGCTGTTTTTT. J is TRBJ2-2 and V is TRBV29-1; D gene ambiguous. Trimming shortened V by 6 bases and J by 2 bases, and 4 bases separated the two germline ends. The CDR3 consists of 11 residues. Germline V gene lookup returns CDR1 SQVTM and CDR2 ANQGSEA.

The rearrangement joins TRBV6-1 to TRBJ2-7; D might be TRBD1 (6 bases). CDR1 is MNHNS, CDR2 SASEGT, per germline. The CDR3 length is 12 residues. V was cut by 5 bases and J by 7 bases, with 12 bases left in between. In nucleotides, the CDR3 is TGTGCCAGCAGTTTACAGGGCGGGGAGCAGTACTTC. Residues: CASSLQGGEQYF.

The rearrangement uses TRBV5-4 and TRBJ1-1, with D hard to call. Trimming cost V 0 bases and J 2 bases, with 8 bases left between them. In germline, CDR1 is SGHNT, CDR2 YYREEE (reference sequence). The CDR3 has 14 amino acids. This CDR3 is CASSLGQPNTEAFF. The CDR3 coding sequence is TGTGCCAGCAGCTTGGGGCAGCCCAACACTGAAGCTTTCTTT.

The V gene is TRBV7-2, the J gene TRBJ2-1, with 8 bases identical to TRBD1. This CDR3 is built from 15 residues. J gave up 8 bases and V 5 bases, and 11 bases lay outside the gene matches. Germline V gene sequence: CDR1 SGHTA, CDR2 FQGNSA. The CDR3 loop is CASSRDGQGSDEQFF. CDR3 nucleotides: TGTGCCAGCAGCAGAGATGGACAGGGAAGCGATGAGCAGTTCTTC.

The J gene is TRBJ1-5, the V gene TRBV28, with D possibly TRBD1 on 6 matching bases. The CDR3 length is 14 residues. V was shortened by 9 bases and J by 6 bases, with 18 bases between the two germline ends. Germline loops: CDR1 MDHEN, CDR2 SYDVKM. The CDR3: CASRGGQWIQPQHF. As DNA, the CDR3 is TGTGCCAGTCGGGGGGGGCAATGGATTCAGCCCCAGCATTTT.

The V gene is TRBV7-2, the J gene TRBJ1-5; 7 bases are shared with TRBD1. This CDR3 is 13 amino acids long. V lost 0 bases to trimming and J lost 13 bases; unmatched junction nucleotides: 6. The germline V gene encodes CDR1 SGHTA and CDR2 FQGNSA. Written as DNA, the CDR3 is TGTGCCAGCAGCTTAGCGGGCCAGGGGGGTCAGCATTTT. This gives the protein CASSLAGQGGQHF.